This T cell receptor beta chain was captured by sequencing in a study of post-analysis software for immune sequencing data. Concerning this clonotype: The antigen is unknown.

CDR1 is WNHNN, CDR2 SYGVQD, per germline (reference sequence). This CDR3 region has 17 residues. Trimming cost V 1 base and J 10 bases, with 25 bases left between them. The TCR beta cDNA libraries contained unique molecular identifiers. cDNA molecules numbering 400,000 to 550,000 came from approximately 0.91 to 9.4 million T cells. Each CDR3 protein is one row after TCRdb ran MiXCR on the PCR reads. The profile shows approximately 630,000 distinct CDR3 sequences, more than 50% of them singletons. Study results and caveats: Multiple sclerosis patients had significantly lower normalized Chao1 diversity than controls. Patients had higher frequencies than controls of about five TRBV segments, including TRBV5-6, TRBV5-1 and TRBV20-1.

The rearrangement links TRBV10-1 to TRBJ1-1, with D perhaps matching TRBD1 (5 bases). This receptor was taken from a girl aged 2-10 years with multiple sclerosis. What was sequenced was blood. CDR3 protein: CASSEYRLPVPSVGAFF. The CDR3 bases are TGCGCCAGCAGTGAGTACAGGCTCCCCGTACCGAGTGTTGGAGCTTTCTTT.